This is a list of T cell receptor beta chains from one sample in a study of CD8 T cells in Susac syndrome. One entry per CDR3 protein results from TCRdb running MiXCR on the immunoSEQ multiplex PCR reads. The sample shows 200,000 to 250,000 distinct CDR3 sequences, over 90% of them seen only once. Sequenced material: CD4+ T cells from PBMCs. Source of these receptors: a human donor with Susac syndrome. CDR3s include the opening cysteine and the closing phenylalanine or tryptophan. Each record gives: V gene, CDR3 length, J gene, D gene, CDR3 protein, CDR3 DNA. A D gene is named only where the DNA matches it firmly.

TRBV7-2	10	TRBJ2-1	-	CAGPCGEQFF	TGTGCCGGACCTTGCGGTGAGCAGTTCTTC
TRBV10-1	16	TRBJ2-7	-	CASSATGQFVSYEQYF	TGCGCCAGCAGTGCCACCGGACAGTTTGTTTCCTACGAGCAGTACTTC
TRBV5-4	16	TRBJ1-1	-	CASSTNRQTMNTEAFF	TGTGCCAGCAGCACGAATCGACAAACCATGAACACTGAAGCTTTCTTT
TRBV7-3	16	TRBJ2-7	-	CASSLTPAVGLYEQYF	TGTGCCAGCAGCTTAACCCCGGCAGTGGGGCTCTACGAGCAGTACTTC
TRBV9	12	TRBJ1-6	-	CASSASQSPLHF	TGTGCCAGCAGCGCCTCCCAGTCACCCCTCCACTTT
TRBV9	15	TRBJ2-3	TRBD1	CASSVVSGGPDTQYF	TGTGCCAGCAGCGTAGTTTCAGGGGGCCCAGATACGCAGTATTTT
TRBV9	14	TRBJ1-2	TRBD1	CASSAGTAGYGYTF	TGTGCCAGCAGCGCCGGGACAGCGGGCTATGGCTACACCTTC
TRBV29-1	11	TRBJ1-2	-	CSVGAAGGYTF	TGCAGCGTTGGGGCAGCAGGAGGCTACACCTTC
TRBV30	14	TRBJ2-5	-	CAWSYRVLEETQYF	TGTGCCTGGAGTTATCGGGTGTTGGAGGAGACCCAGTACTTC
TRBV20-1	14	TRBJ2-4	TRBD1	CSARVGTGKNIQYF	TGCAGTGCTAGAGTCGGGACAGGGAAAAACATTCAGTACTTC